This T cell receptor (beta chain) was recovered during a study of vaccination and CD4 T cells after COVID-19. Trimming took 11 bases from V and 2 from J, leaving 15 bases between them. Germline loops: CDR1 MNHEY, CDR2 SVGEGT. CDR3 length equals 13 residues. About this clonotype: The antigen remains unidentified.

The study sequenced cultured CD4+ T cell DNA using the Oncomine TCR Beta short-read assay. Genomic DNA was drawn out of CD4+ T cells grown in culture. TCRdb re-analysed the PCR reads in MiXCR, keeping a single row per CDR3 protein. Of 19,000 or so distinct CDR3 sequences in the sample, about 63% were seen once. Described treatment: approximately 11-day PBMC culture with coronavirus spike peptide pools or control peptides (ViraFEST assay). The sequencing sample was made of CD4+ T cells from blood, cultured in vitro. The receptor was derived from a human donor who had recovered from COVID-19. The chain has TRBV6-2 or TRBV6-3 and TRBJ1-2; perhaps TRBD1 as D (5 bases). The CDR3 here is CARRMGENYGYTF. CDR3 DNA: TGTGCCCGTCGCATGGGGGAGAACTATGGCTACACCTTC.